This entry concerns a single T cell receptor beta chain. This specimen belongs to a study of blood T cell repertoires in COVID-19. V shed 4 bases and J 4 bases; nucleotides not matched to a gene: 4. CDR3 length equals 13 residues. Per the germline V gene, CDR1 is GTSNPN and CDR2 is SVGIG (reference sequence). Authors' analysis steps: The authors estimated nucleated cell counts from reference gene primer amplification. The repertoire was sequenced with immunoSEQ multiplex PCR; TCRdb's copy has only in-frame clones and lacks some. That table is the source of V, J and clone size, and D and trimming were worked out from the DNA. The data show 150,000 to 200,000 clones, roughly nine tenths seen once.

The V gene is TRBV30, the J gene TRBJ1-1; TRBD1 matches 9 bases. The sequencing input was peripheral blood. The clonotype comes from a man in his 70s with active or convalescent COVID-19. The CDR3 sequence: CAWTRQGGTEAFF. CDR3 coding DNA: TGTGCCTGGACGCGACAGGGGGGCACTGAAGCTTTCTTT.